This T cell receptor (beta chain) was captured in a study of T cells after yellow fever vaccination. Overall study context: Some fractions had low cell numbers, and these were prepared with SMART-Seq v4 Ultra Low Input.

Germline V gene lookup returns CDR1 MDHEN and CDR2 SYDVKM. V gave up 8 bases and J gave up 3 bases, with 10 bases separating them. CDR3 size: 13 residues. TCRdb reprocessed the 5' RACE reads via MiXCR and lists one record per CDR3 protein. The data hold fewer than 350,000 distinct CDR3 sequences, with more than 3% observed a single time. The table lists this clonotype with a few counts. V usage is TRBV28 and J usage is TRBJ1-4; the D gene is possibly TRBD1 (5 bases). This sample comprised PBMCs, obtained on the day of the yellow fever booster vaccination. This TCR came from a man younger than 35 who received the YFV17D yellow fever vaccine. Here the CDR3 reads CASGGGANEKLFF. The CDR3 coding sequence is TGTGCCAGCGGCGGGGGGGCTAATGAAAAACTGTTTTTT. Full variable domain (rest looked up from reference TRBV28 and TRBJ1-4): DVKVTQSSRYLVKRTGEKVFLECVQDMDHENMFWYRQDPGLGLRLIYFSYDVKMKEKGDIPEGYSVSREKKERFSLILESASTNQTSMYLCASGGGANEKLFFGSGTQLSVL.